A selection of T cell receptor beta chains follows, all from one sample in a study of CD8+ T cells in alopecia areata. Here immunoSEQ multiplex PCR was the method, and the copy in TCRdb shows in-frame clones only, minus some. Of around 82,000 clones listed, approximately 50% are singletons. The sequenced sample consisted of NKG2D-high CD8+ T cells sorted from blood. The receptors derive from a human donor with alopecia areata. The CDR3 runs from the conserved cysteine through the conserved F or W. A D gene is named only where the DNA matches it firmly. Some rows mark clone size as missing; the rest say once, few, many or name a class of expanded clone.

size: NA
J: TRBJ2-1
D: NA
V: TRBV30
DNA: TGTGCCTGGAGATTGGTCTACAATGAGCAGTTCTTC
CDR3: CAWRLVYNEQFF

size: NA
J: TRBJ1-5
D: NA
V: TRBV4-1
DNA: TGCGCCAGCAGCCAAAGTGGCAACAATCAGCCCCAGCATTTT
CDR3: CASSQSGNNQPQHF

size: NA
J: TRBJ2-7
D: NA
V: TRBV28
DNA: TGTGCCAGCACGGGGACACACTACGAGCAGTACTTC
CDR3: CASTGTHYEQYF

size: NA
J: TRBJ2-2
D: NA
V: TRBV7-8
DNA: TGTGCCAGCAGCTTAGTAGAAAACACCGGGGAGCTGTTTTTT
CDR3: CASSLVENTGELFF

size: NA
J: TRBJ2-3
D: NA
V: TRBV27
DNA: TGTGCCAGCAGTTTCTCGTACACAGATACGCAGTATTTT
CDR3: CASSFSYTDTQYF

size: NA
J: TRBJ2-1
D: NA
V: TRBV30
DNA: TGTGCCCTCCCTCTTCTGGGCGGTGAGCAGTTCTTC
CDR3: CALPLLGGEQFF

size: NA
J: TRBJ2-7
D: NA
V: TRBV23-1
DNA: TGCGCCAGCCCCGGGGGTAATGTGTCCTACGAGCAGTACTTC
CDR3: CASPGGNVSYEQYF

size: NA
J: TRBJ2-1
D: TRBD1
V: TRBV4-2
DNA: TGTGCCAGCAGCTCGGGACAGGATTACAATGAGCAGTTCTTC
CDR3: CASSSGQDYNEQFF

size: few
J: TRBJ2-1
D: TRBD2
V: TRBV10-2
DNA: TGCGCCAGCAGTGAGACGCGACTAGCGTTCCATGAGCAGTTCTTC
CDR3: CASSETRLAFHEQFF

size: once
J: TRBJ1-1
D: NA
V: TRBV28
DNA: TGTGCCAGCAGTTTGATTAGGGAAAACACTGAAGCTTTCTTT
CDR3: CASSLIRENTEAFF

size: few
J: TRBJ2-1
D: NA
V: TRBV2
DNA: TGTGCCAGCAGTGGGAATGAGCAGTTCTTC
CDR3: CASSGNEQFF

size: few
J: TRBJ1-1
D: TRBD1
V: TRBV30
DNA: TGTGCCTGGAGACGGGACAGGGGGGCTGAAGCTTTCTTT
CDR3: CAWRRDRGAEAFF

size: NA
J: TRBJ2-3
D: NA
V: TRBV7-2
DNA: TGTGCCAGCAGCTTGGAACAGGGTGGTATCACAGATACGCAGTATTTT
CDR3: CASSLEQGGITDTQYF

size: NA
J: TRBJ2-5
D: TRBD1
V: TRBV2
DNA: TGTGCCAGCAGTGAATCCCGGACAGGGGGCAAGCAGACCCAGTACTTC
CDR3: CASSESRTGGKQTQYF

size: few
J: TRBJ1-4
D: NA
V: TRBV5-1
DNA: TGCGCCAGCAGCTGCGCAGGGGACCCCACGGCTGAAAAACTGTTTTTT
CDR3: CASSCAGDPTAEKLFF

size: NA
J: TRBJ1-1
D: NA
V: TRBV29-1
DNA: TGCAGCGTTGAAGTTACAGGGAACACTGAAGCTTTCTTT
CDR3: CSVEVTGNTEAFF

size: NA
J: TRBJ2-1
D: NA
V: TRBV5-1
DNA: TGCGCCAGCAGCCTCGACAGGACGTCATACAATGAGCAGTTCTTC
CDR3: CASSLDRTSYNEQFF

size: few
J: TRBJ1-2
D: TRBD1
V: TRBV4-1
DNA: TGCGCCAGCAGCCAGGACAGGGGGCCAGGCTACACCTTC
CDR3: CASSQDRGPGYTF

size: NA
J: TRBJ1-2
D: NA
V: TRBV15
DNA: TGTGCCACCAGCAGAGATCAAGTAGACAGCGAATATGGCTACACCTTC
CDR3: CATSRDQVDSEYGYTF

size: NA
J: TRBJ2-4
D: TRBD1
V: TRBV7-9
DNA: TGTGCCAGCAGCCAAGCTGGGGACAGGGGGACCATTCAGTACTTC
CDR3: CASSQAGDRGTIQYF

size: once
J: TRBJ2-1
D: TRBD2
V: TRBV5-1
DNA: TGCGCCAGCAGCTTGGCGGCTAGCGGGGCCTACAATGAGCAGTTCTTC
CDR3: CASSLAASGAYNEQFF

size: NA
J: TRBJ2-7
D: NA
V: TRBV4-1
DNA: TGCGCCAGCAGCCAAGTCATCCAGGGTGGCTACGAGCAGTACTTC
CDR3: CASSQVIQGGYEQYF

size: few
J: TRBJ2-3
D: NA
V: TRBV4-1
DNA: TGCGCCAGCAGCCAACGGTCCAGACAATATTTT
CDR3: CASSQRSRQYF

size: NA
J: TRBJ1-1
D: TRBD1
V: TRBV29-1
DNA: TGCAGTGTCCCTTCGGACAGGGGCACTGAAGCTTTCTTT
CDR3: CSVPSDRGTEAFF

size: NA
J: TRBJ2-2
D: NA
V: TRBV2
DNA: TGTGCCAGCACGACGACCGGGGAGCTGTTTTTT
CDR3: CASTTTGELFF

size: once
J: TRBJ1-1
D: NA
V: TRBV27
DNA: TGTGCCAGCAGCTGGGCCGCTACGGGGACTGAAGCTTTCTTT
CDR3: CASSWAATGTEAFF

size: NA
J: TRBJ1-3
D: NA
V: TRBV2
DNA: TGTGCCAGCACTGGAGGAAACACCATATATTTT
CDR3: CASTGGNTIYF

size: NA
J: TRBJ2-3
D: NA
V: TRBV29-1
DNA: TGCAGCGTTGACGGGACGGGGGGCACAGATACGCAGTATTTT
CDR3: CSVDGTGGTDTQYF

size: NA
J: TRBJ2-1
D: NA
V: TRBV28
DNA: TGTGCCAGCAGTTTATCGGATGAGCAGTTCTTC
CDR3: CASSLSDEQFF

size: NA
J: TRBJ2-2
D: NA
V: TRBV2
DNA: TGTGCCAGCTGGTTCGGGGAGCTGTTTTTT
CDR3: CASWFGELFF

size: few
J: TRBJ2-1
D: NA
V: TRBV29-1
DNA: TGCAGCGTGTGGAGGGGTAATGAGCAGTTCTTC
CDR3: CSVWRGNEQFF

size: NA
J: TRBJ2-3
D: TRBD2
V: TRBV29-1
DNA: TGCAGCGTTGAAGCCGCGGGAGTTACGACAGATACGCAGTATTTT
CDR3: CSVEAAGVTTDTQYF

size: NA
J: TRBJ1-5
D: NA
V: TRBV28
DNA: TGTGCCAGCAGTTTTCGGCAGGGTGGTCAGCCCCAGCATTTT
CDR3: CASSFRQGGQPQHF

size: few
J: TRBJ1-6
D: TRBD1
V: TRBV7-6
DNA: TGTGCCAGCAGCTTAGCCGGACAGGGGGATAATTCACCCCTCCACTTT
CDR3: CASSLAGQGDNSPLHF

size: NA
J: TRBJ2-5
D: NA
V: TRBV7-9
DNA: TGTGCCAGCAGCCTTTGGACCCAAGAGACCCAGTACTTC
CDR3: CASSLWTQETQYF

size: NA
J: TRBJ1-1
D: NA
V: TRBV5-1
DNA: TGCGCCAGCAGCTACCCAGAGAACACTGAAGCTTTCTTT
CDR3: CASSYPENTEAFF

size: NA
J: TRBJ2-5
D: NA
V: TRBV25-1
DNA: TGTGCCAGCAGTGAATATGGAGGGCAAGAGACCCAGTACTTC
CDR3: CASSEYGGQETQYF

size: few
J: TRBJ2-2
D: NA
V: TRBV4-3
DNA: TGCGCCAGCAGCCAAGAAGCGGCCGGGGAGCTGTTTTTT
CDR3: CASSQEAAGELFF

size: NA
J: TRBJ2-7
D: NA
V: TRBV27
DNA: TGTGCCAGCAGTCCGGGACACGGGGCCTACGAGCAGTACTTC
CDR3: CASSPGHGAYEQYF

size: NA
J: TRBJ2-1
D: NA
V: TRBV5-6
DNA: TGTGCCAGCAGCTTGGGGGAGGCTGAGCAGTTCTTC
CDR3: CASSLGEAEQFF

size: NA
J: TRBJ2-2
D: TRBD2
V: TRBV4-1
DNA: TGCGCCAGCAGCCAAGCTCTGACTAGCGGGAGCACCGGGGAGCTGTTTTTT
CDR3: CASSQALTSGSTGELFF

size: NA
J: TRBJ2-1
D: NA
V: TRBV9
DNA: TGTGCCAGCAGCGTAGGGGGAGATGAGCAGTTCTTC
CDR3: CASSVGGDEQFF